A single sample is the source of the 8 T cell receptor beta chains below, sequenced in a study of blood T cells in healthy people across ages. Primed by a sample-barcoded 5' primer and a J-beta primer mix, a second PCR proceeded for 7 to 11 cycles. From the 5' RACE reads, TCRdb called clonotypes with MiXCR, one entry per CDR3 protein. The table shows 710,000 or so distinct CDR3 sequences, with about a third occurring only once. Material: blood. The receptors stem from a woman older than 75 in good health.

A remark on this clonotype: A much bigger clone sits one base away, suggesting this may be a read error. This chain uses TRBV4-2 with TRBJ2-1, with D unresolved. V was pared by 8 bases and J by 0 bases, with 17 bases between. The CDR3 has 16 amino acids. Germline loops: CDR1 LGHNA, CDR2 YNFKEQ. CDR3 amino acids: CASGPGGWSSYNEQFF. Here the CDR3 DNA reads TGTGCCAGCGGCCCGGGTGGCTGGAGCTCCTACAATGAGCAGTTCTTC.

This clonotype was seen ten or more times. The chain links TRBV9 to TRBJ2-3; TRBD2 matches at 7 bases. CDR1 is SGDLS, CDR2 YYNGEE, per germline. The J segment lost 1 base and the V segment lost 4 bases, leaving 9 bases of the junction unmatched. This CDR3 region has 16 residues. The CDR3, as DNA: TGTGCCAGCAGCTCCAAAGGGAGGGAACGCACAGATACGCAGTATTTT. Residues: CASSSKGRERTDTQYF.

The table lists this clonotype with a count of one. One base away lies a much larger clone, so this may be a sequencing read error. The chain links TRBV2 to TRBJ2-1, with 8 nucleotides matching TRBD2. The J call is doubtful: the DNA matches TRBJ2-7 better. Germline V gene sequence: CDR1 SNHLY, CDR2 FYNNEI. The CDR3 sequence is 15 residues long. This chain's CDR3 is CASRGGLAPYNEQYF. In DNA form, the CDR3 reads TGTGCCAGCAGGGGAGGACTAGCCCCCTACAATGAGCAGTACTTC.

This clonotype was counted ten times or more. Here the CDR3 DNA reads TGTGCCAGCAGCGTAGAGGAGGGAGAGACCCAGTACTTC. Translation: CASSVEEGETQYF. The chain uses TRBV9 and TRBJ2-5, with D perhaps TRBD2 (6 bases). The germline V gene has CDR1 SGDLS and CDR2 YYNGEE. Trimming left V 0 bases short and J 4 bases short, with 7 bases between. The CDR3 has 13 residues.

The V call is TRBV7-2, the J call TRBJ2-7, with D maybe TRBD2 (6 bases). The CDR3 consists of 14 residues. CDR1 SGHTA and CDR2 FQGNSA come from the germline V gene. Trimming took off 1 base at V and 6 bases at J, with 13 bases between the two ends. Here the CDR3 reads CASSLGGAPSEQYF. CDR3 sequence (DNA): TGTGCCAGCAGCTTAGGCGGGGCCCCCTCCGAGCAGTACTTC.

This clonotype was counted a few times. The chain has TRBV9 and TRBJ1-5; 9 nucleotides agree with TRBD1. This CDR3 region has 18 residues. Germline V gene sequence: CDR1 SGDLS, CDR2 YYNGEE. V trimming: 5 bases; J trimming: 2 bases; junction bases outside the gene matches: 14. The CDR3: CASSEGLSTGGGNQPQHF. For the CDR3, the DNA is TGTGCCAGCAGTGAAGGCCTTTCGACAGGGGGAGGCAATCAGCCCCAGCATTTT.

This clonotype has a count of ten or more. This sequence joins TRBV6-2 or TRBV6-3 and TRBJ1-1; a possible D gene is TRBD1 (5 bases). Looked up from germline, CDR1 is MNHEY and CDR2 is SVGEGT. CDR3 length: 13 amino acids. The V gene lost 6 bases and the J gene lost 7 bases, with 15 bases spanning the gap. CDR3 protein: CASSDSPPFEAFF. Here the CDR3 DNA reads TGTGCCAGCAGCGACAGCCCTCCCTTTGAAGCTTTCTTT.

The chain joins TRBV15 to TRBJ2-2, with 8 nucleotides matching TRBD1. The CDR3 contains 17 residues. J was trimmed by 5 bases and V by 0 bases; bases with no gene match: 8. CDR1 and CDR2 from the germline V gene are LNHNV and YYDKDF (reference sequence). This chain's CDR3 is CATSRDHGRGLTGELFF. Written as DNA, the CDR3 is TGTGCCACCAGCAGAGATCATGGCAGGGGGCTTACCGGGGAGCTGTTTTTT.